This record looks at one T cell receptor beta chain sequence and its context. The record originates from a study of shared clonotypes between healthy human individuals. On the study more broadly: Researchers drew samples from two women and a few men aged 18 to 49.

This CDR3 is built from 15 residues. Trimming removed 0 bases from V and 2 bases from J; junction bases left unmatched: 3. CDR1 and CDR2 (germline): SGHTA, FQGNSA. Using immunoSEQ multiplex PCR, the repertoire was profiled, and TCRdb retains in-frame clones only, with some absent. The table has millions of clones, roughly nine tenths seen once. The chain employs TRBV7-2 and TRBJ2-7; TRBD1 aligns across 8 bases. The receptor's source is a man aged 18 to 29 in good health. The source material was naive CD4+ T cells sorted from blood. Indicated subset: CD45RA+ positively selected. CDR3 sequence (DNA): TGTGCCAGCAGCTTAGCGGGGGACAGGACCTACGAGCAGTACTTC. Translation: CASSLAGDRTYEQYF.